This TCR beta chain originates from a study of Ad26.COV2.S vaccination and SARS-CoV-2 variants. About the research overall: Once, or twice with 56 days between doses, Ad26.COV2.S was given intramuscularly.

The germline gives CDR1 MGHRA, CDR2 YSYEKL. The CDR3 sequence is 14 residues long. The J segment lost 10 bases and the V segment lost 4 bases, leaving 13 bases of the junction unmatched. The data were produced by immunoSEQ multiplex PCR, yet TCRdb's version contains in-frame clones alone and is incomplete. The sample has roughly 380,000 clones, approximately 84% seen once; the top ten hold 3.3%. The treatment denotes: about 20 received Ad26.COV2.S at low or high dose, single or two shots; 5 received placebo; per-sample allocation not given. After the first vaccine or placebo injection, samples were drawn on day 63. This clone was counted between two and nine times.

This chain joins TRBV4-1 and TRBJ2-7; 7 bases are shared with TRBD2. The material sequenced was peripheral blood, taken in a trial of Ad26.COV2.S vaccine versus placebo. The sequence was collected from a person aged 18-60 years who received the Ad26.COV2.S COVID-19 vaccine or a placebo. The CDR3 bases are TGCGCCAGCAGCCTTGCTAGTGAGCGGGGAAATCAGTACTTC. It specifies CASSLASERGNQYF.